This entry lists 26 T cell receptor beta chains sequenced from one sample in a study of kidney transplant recipient with SARS-CoV-2 infection. TCRdb processed the reads anew with MiXCR; each CDR3 protein has one entry. The sample shows 200,000 to 250,000 distinct CDR3 sequences, about 28% of them seen only once. The sample consisted of a blood sample, taken at baseline and on day 111 from a kidney transplant recipient. These receptors were collected from a male patient aged 25-45 years who had COVID-19 and was a kidney transplant recipient. Some T cells could come from the graft donor.

This clonotype has more than one count but fewer than ten. The chain has TRBV19 and TRBJ1-1; a possible D gene is TRBD1 (6 bases). Trimming left V 9 bases short and J 1 base short, with 21 bases between. There are 16 residues in the CDR3. CDR1 LNHDA and CDR2 SQIVND come from the germline V gene (reference sequence). CDR3 DNA sequence: TGTGCCAGCCCACCCAATTATCCGGGACAGAACACTGAAGCTTTCTTT. Its translation: CASPPNYPGQNTEAFF.

V and J are TRBV10-2 and TRBJ2-3, with a weak D call TRBD2 (6 bases). The CDR3 spans 16 residues. CDR1 is WSHSY and CDR2 is SAAADI in the germline V gene. The V end was cut by 6 bases, the J end by 0 bases, with 16 bases between. This chain's CDR3 is CASSGGMAVSTDTQYF. The CDR3 DNA reads as TGCGCCAGCAGCGGAGGGATGGCGGTAAGCACAGATACGCAGTATTTT.

The genes are TRBV10-2 and TRBJ1-2; the D is unclear. Germline values: CDR1 WSHSY, CDR2 SAAADI. With 2 bases removed from V and 7 bases from J, the gap between germline ends came to 23 bases. CDR3 length equals 17 residues. CDR3 coding DNA: TGCGCCAGCAGTGAGCTCGTCACTTCTAGAAAGACCTGTGGCTACACCTTC. Amino acids: CASSELVTSRKTCGYTF.

There are many counts of this clonotype. The chain combines TRBV11-2 with TRBJ1-3, with D perhaps TRBD1 (5 bases). The CDR3 consists of 15 residues. V lost 7 bases, J lost 0 bases, and 13 bases lay in between. CDR1 SGHAT and CDR2 FQNNGV come from the germline V gene. CDR3 sequence (DNA): TGTGCCAGCACCAGAACGACAGACTCTGGAAACACCATATATTTT. It codes for CASTRTTDSGNTIYF.

This clonotype was seen ten or more times. This chain connects TRBV30 to TRBJ1-3, with D perhaps TRBD1 (5 bases). V was clipped by 1 base and J by 2 bases, with 12 bases between them. The CDR3 is 15 amino acids. Germline V gene sequence: CDR1 GTSNPN, CDR2 SVGIG (reference sequence). The DNA for the CDR3 is TGTGCCTGGAGTGGGGTGGGGGGAACTGGAAACACCATATATTTT. Translating it yields CAWSGVGGTGNTIYF. Filled out from reference TRBV30 and TRBJ1-3, the complete variable domain reads SQTIHQWPATLVQPVGSPLSLECTVEGTSNPNLYWYRQAAGRGLQLLFYSVGIGQISSEVPQNLSASRPQDRQFILSSKKLLLSDSGFYLCAWSGVGGTGNTIYFGEGSWLTVV.

Details on this clonotype: This may come from a read error, since a much larger clone is one base off. The chain recombines TRBV6-8 with TRBJ2-7; D ambiguous. Germline V gives CDR1 MNHGY, CDR2 SAAAGT. The length of the CDR3 is 15 residues. The CDR3 DNA is TGTGCCAGCAGCACGCCGTGGCAGAACTCCTACGGGCAGTACTTC. It yields the protein CASSTPWQNSYGQYF.

For this clonotype: Because it lacks the conserved phenylalanine or tryptophan at the end, this CDR3 is likely a read error. Because the CDR3's place on the DNA is in doubt, the DNA is left out and the CDR3 is given as listed by TCRdb. The chain carries TRBV21-1 and TRBJ2-1; the tabulated D call, TRBD1, remains unverified against the DNA. TRBV21-1 is a pseudogene locus. 18 amino acids form the CDR3, both terminal residues included. The chain's CDR3 is CASSQGGRPTNSYNEQFS.

This clonotype was detected many times. The V gene is TRBV3-1, the J gene TRBJ1-2; D unresolved. The CDR3 has 17 amino acids. The V end lost 5 bases, the J end lost 4 bases, and 23 bases lay between the germline ends. The germline V gene has CDR1 LGHDT and CDR2 YNNKEL (reference sequence). The DNA of the CDR3 is TGTGCCAGCAGCTCTGTTGGCACCCTTCGAAAGACCTATGGCTACACCTTC. It translates to CASSSVGTLRKTYGYTF.

This clonotype was detected ten times or more. The chain has TRBV25-1 and TRBJ2-7; 8 nucleotides match TRBD2. The V and J ends lost 6 bases and 4 bases, in that order; junction bases with no gene match: 8. CDR3 length: 14 residues. Germline lookup yields CDR1 MGHDK and CDR2 SYGVNS. DNA of the CDR3: TGTGCCAGCAGAGAGAGCGGGAGTGGATACGAGCAGTACTTC. This translates into CASRESGSGYEQYF.

This clonotype came up many times. The chain links TRBV8-2 to TRBJ2-6. TRBV8-2 is described as a pseudogene. The CDR3 has 17 residues. The CDR3 DNA reads as TGTGGCAGCCGGGTTAGGATAACACAAAGTCGGGCCAACGTCCTGACTTTC. Amino acids: CGSRVRITQSRANVLTF.

With regard to this clonotype: A read error may be the cause here, since a much bigger clone is one base away. The chain joins TRBV20-1 to TRBJ2-5; the D is unclear. Germline assignment: CDR1 DFQATT and CDR2 SNEGSKA (reference sequence). The CDR3 has 13 amino acids. The CDR3 DNA sequence: TGCAGTGCCACGACTGCGTACCAAGAGGCCCAGTACTTC. Amino acid sequence: CSATTAYQEAQYF.

On this clonotype itself: One end of the junction varies from germline; a read error may be responsible. The chain employs TRBV5-1 and TRBJ1-2; no reliable D call. Germline CDR1 SGHRS, CDR2 YFSETQ. The CDR3 length is 16 residues. CDR3 sequence reads: CASGVLSVRKTYGYAF. The CDR3 nucleotides read TGCGCCAGCGGGGTATTATCGGTTCGAAAGACCTATGGCTACGCCTTC.

This clonotype was seen many times. The chain carries TRBV5-4 and TRBJ1-2; D unclear. Germline V lookup: CDR1 SGHNT, CDR2 YYREEE (reference sequence). V lost 7 bases to trimming and J lost 4 bases, with 23 bases between them. The CDR3 sequence is 16 residues long. CDR3 amino acids: CASYRPVPGKTYGYTF. DNA of the CDR3: TGTGCCAGCTATCGTCCCGTACCAGGAAAGACCTATGGCTACACCTTC.

Of note for this clonotype: Since a much larger clone is just one base distant, this may be a read error. V is TRBV12-3 or TRBV12-4 and J is TRBJ1-2; D gene uncertain. The CDR3 runs 17 residues. The CDR3 reads CASSQPTSFRKTYGYAF. CDR3 DNA sequence: TGTGCCAGCAGTCAACCAACCAGCTTCCGAAAGACCTATGGCTACGCCTTC.

This clonotype occurred many times. The chain's CDR3 is CSARGRDRLLQPQHF. CDR3 nucleotide sequence: TGCAGTGCTAGAGGCCGGGACAGACTTTTACAGCCCCAGCATTTT. V and J are TRBV20-1 and TRBJ1-5, with TRBD1 matching 7 bases. V lost 1 base, J lost 7 bases, and 10 bases stayed unmatched. The CDR3 consists of 15 residues. CDR1 is DFQATT, CDR2 SNEGSKA, per germline (reference sequence).

Remarks on this clonotype: One base away lies a much larger clone, so this may be a sequencing read error. The chain carries TRBV6-5 and TRBJ1-2; D is uncertain. The CDR3 totals 17 residues. V was cut by 5 bases and J by 4 bases, with 23 bases left in between. Germline V gene data show CDR1 as MNHEY and CDR2 as SVGAGI. The CDR3 nucleotides read TGTGCCAGCAGTGTGAGTGACTCTATGCGAAAGACCTATGGCTACACCTTC. Amino acid sequence: CASSVSDSMRKTYGYTF.

This clonotype was seen repeatedly, ten times or more. The chain uses TRBV5-6 and TRBJ1-1; a possible D gene is TRBD1 (6 bases). The CDR3 is 13 residues long. The V end lost 7 bases, the J end lost 1 base, and 11 bases lay between the germline ends. The germline V gene encodes CDR1 SGHDT and CDR2 YYEEEE. CDR3 in amino acids: CASGDTANTEAFF. The CDR3, as DNA: TGTGCCAGCGGGGACACAGCGAACACTGAAGCTTTCTTT.

Remarks on this clonotype: This could be a read error, since a much larger clone is one nucleotide away. The rearrangement joins TRBV11-2 to TRBJ2-7, with unresolved D. The CDR3 totals 14 residues. CDR1 SGHAT and CDR2 FQNNGV come from the germline V gene. The CDR3 coding sequence is TGTGCCAGCAGCTCCGGCCCGGCAAGCCACGAGCAGTGCTTC. Translation gives CASSSGPASHEQCF.

The chain employs TRBV7-2 and TRBJ1-2; no definite D call. The CDR3 covers 17 residues. Germline lookup yields CDR1 SGHTA and CDR2 FQGNSA. Trimming shortened V by 5 bases and J by 4 bases, and 23 bases separated the two germline ends. The CDR3 nucleotides read TGTGCCAGCAGCCATCCAACCAGAGACGGAAAGACCTATGGCTACACCTTC. This sequence encodes CASSHPTRDGKTYGYTF. Full variable domain (rest looked up from reference TRBV7-2 and TRBJ1-2): GAGVSQSPSNKVTEKGKDVELRCDPISGHTALYWYRQSLGQGLEFLIYFQGNSAPDKSGLPSDRFSAERTGGSVSTLTIQRTQQEDSAVYLCASSHPTRDGKTYGYTFGSGTRLTVV.

Remarks on this clonotype: A much larger clone lies one base from this, so it may be a read error. The chain has TRBV11-1 and TRBJ1-1; 11 bases fit TRBD1. Germline V gives CDR1 SGHAT, CDR2 FQDESV (reference sequence). V was clipped by 4 bases and J by 0 bases; unmatched bases: 4. The CDR3 spans 16 residues. The CDR3 protein is CASSWTGGFMNTEAFF. CDR3 bases: TGTGCCAGCAGCTGGACAGGGGGCTTCATGAACACTGAAGCTTTCTTT.

This clonotype was recorded at least ten times. The rearrangement uses TRBV4-2 and TRBJ2-7; D ambiguous. The germline V and J ends were trimmed by 0 bases and 2 bases, with 8 bases remaining between them. The CDR3 loop spans 14 amino acids. Germline values: CDR1 LGHNA, CDR2 YNFKEQ. The CDR3 loop is CASSQDSGPYEQYF. The CDR3 coding sequence is TGTGCCAGCAGCCAAGATTCCGGTCCCTACGAGCAGTACTTC.

Many counts were recorded for this clonotype. The J gene is TRBJ2-3, the V gene TRBV6-4; a possible D gene is TRBD1 (5 bases). V was pared by 0 bases and J by 8 bases, with 6 bases between. CDR1 is MRHNA and CDR2 is SNTAGT in the germline V gene. The CDR3 contains 12 residues. In nucleotides, the CDR3 is TGTGCCAGCAGTGACTCTAGGGGTACGCAGTATTTT. Translating gives CASSDSRGTQYF.

Of note for this clonotype: Since a much larger clone is just one base distant, this may be a read error. This rearrangement joins TRBV7-9 to TRBJ1-2; a possible D gene is TRBD1 (6 bases). V lost 10 bases and J 6 bases, leaving 21 bases between the germline ends. The CDR3 loop spans 14 amino acids. CDR1 is SEHNR and CDR2 is FQNEAQ in the germline V gene (reference sequence). As DNA, the CDR3 is TGTGCCATCACGGACCGGAACAGGGCGGATGGCTACACCTTC. Translating gives CAITDRNRADGYTF.

This clonotype was picked up many times. The chain uses TRBV20-1 and TRBJ1-2, with D unresolved. This CDR3 has 16 amino acids. Germline V CDR1 and CDR2: DFQATT, SNEGSKA (reference sequence). V gave up 3 bases and J gave up 4 bases, with 21 bases separating them. The CDR3 DNA reads TGCAGTGCTAGTAAAGTGCTGTTTCGAAAGACCTATGGCTACACCTTC. As protein: CSASKVLFRKTYGYTF.

Of note for this clonotype: A much larger clonotype is one base distant, so this may be a read error. The chain joins TRBV27 to TRBJ2-7, with a weak D call TRBD2 (7 bases). The CDR3 extends over 20 amino acids. Germline V gene data show CDR1 as MNHEY and CDR2 as SMNVEV (reference sequence). CDR3 amino acids: CVSSLGLGASGTTSSYEQYF. The CDR3, as DNA: TGTGTCAGCAGTTTAGGTTTGGGGGCTAGCGGCACAACCAGCTCCTACGAGCAGTACTTC.

This clonotype was detected ten times or more. The J gene is TRBJ1-2, the V gene TRBV3-1; D is perhaps TRBD1 (5 bases). V lost 3 bases to trimming and J lost 1 base, with 9 bases between them. Germline V gives CDR1 LGHDT, CDR2 YNNKEL (reference sequence). There are 14 residues in the CDR3. CDR3 region: CASSQGVINYGYTF. Here the CDR3 DNA reads TGTGCCAGCAGCCAGGGGGTCATTAACTATGGCTACACCTTC.